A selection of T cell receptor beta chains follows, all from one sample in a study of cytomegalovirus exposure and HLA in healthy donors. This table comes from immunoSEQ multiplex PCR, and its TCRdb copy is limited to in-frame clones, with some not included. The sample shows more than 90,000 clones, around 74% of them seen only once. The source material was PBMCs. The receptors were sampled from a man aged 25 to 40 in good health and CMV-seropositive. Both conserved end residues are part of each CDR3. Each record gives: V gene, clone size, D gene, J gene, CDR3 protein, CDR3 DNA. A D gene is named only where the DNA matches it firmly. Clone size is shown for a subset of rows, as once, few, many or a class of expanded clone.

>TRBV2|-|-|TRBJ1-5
CASKWGGEGNQPQHF
TGTGCCAGCAAGTGGGGCGGGGAGGGCAATCAGCCCCAGCATTTT
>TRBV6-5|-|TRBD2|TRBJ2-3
CASSYGRGGVDTQYF
TGTGCCAGCAGCTACGGGCGGGGGGGGGTCGATACGCAGTATTTT
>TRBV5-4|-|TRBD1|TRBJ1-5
CASSVDRGWGRAQHF
TGTGCCAGCAGCGTCGACAGGGGCTGGGGTCGGGCCCAGCATTTT
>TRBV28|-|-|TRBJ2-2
CASSLAGANTGELFF
TGTGCCAGCAGTTTAGCGGGGGCCAACACCGGGGAGCTGTTTTTT
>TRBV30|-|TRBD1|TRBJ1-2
CAWGDRDYGYTF
TGTGCCTGGGGAGACAGGGACTATGGCTACACCTTC
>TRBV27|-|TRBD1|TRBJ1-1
CASSPRQGGVTEAFF
TGTGCCAGCAGTCCGCGACAGGGCGGTGTCACTGAAGCTTTCTTT
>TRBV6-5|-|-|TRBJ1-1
CASSYGGGSAFF
TGTGCCAGCAGTTATGGGGGCGGTAGCGCTTTCTTT
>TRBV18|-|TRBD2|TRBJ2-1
CASSSLAGTSGGANEQFF
TGTGCCAGCTCATCTTTAGCCGGGACTAGCGGGGGAGCCAATGAGCAGTTCTTC
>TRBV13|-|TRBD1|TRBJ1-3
CASSPLQGRSGNTIYF
TGTGCCAGCAGCCCATTACAGGGGCGGTCTGGAAACACCATATATTTT
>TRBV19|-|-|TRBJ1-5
CASSRRTGFSFNQPQHF
TGTGCCAGTAGTAGGAGAACGGGATTTTCCTTCAATCAGCCCCAGCATTTT
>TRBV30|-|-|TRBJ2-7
CAWSEGDRVGEQYF
TGTGCCTGGAGTGAGGGGGATCGAGTCGGCGAGCAGTACTTC
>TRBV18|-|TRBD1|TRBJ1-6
CASSTGESPLHF
TGTGCCAGCTCTACAGGGGAATCACCCCTCCACTTT
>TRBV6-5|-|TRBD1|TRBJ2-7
CASRTGGHYEQYF
TGTGCCAGCAGAACAGGGGGCCACTACGAGCAGTACTTC
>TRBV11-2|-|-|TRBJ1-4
CASSLNSGTTNEKLFF
TGTGCCAGCAGCTTAAATTCGGGAACAACTAATGAAAAACTGTTTTTT
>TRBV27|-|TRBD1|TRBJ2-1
CASSSFLGGQGADEQFF
TGTGCCAGCAGTTCGTTCTTAGGGGGACAGGGGGCCGATGAGCAGTTCTTC
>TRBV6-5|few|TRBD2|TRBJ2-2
CASSRTSGDTGELFF
TGTGCCAGCAGCCGGACTAGCGGGGACACCGGGGAGCTGTTTTTT
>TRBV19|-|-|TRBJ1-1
CASSIGDIEAFF
TGTGCCAGTAGTATAGGGGACATTGAAGCTTTCTTT
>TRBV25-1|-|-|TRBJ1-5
CASSVTGTAQPQHF
TGTGCCAGCAGTGTTACAGGGACGGCTCAGCCCCAGCATTTT
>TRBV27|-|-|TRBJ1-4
CASSGLATNEKLFF
TGTGCCAGCAGCGGTCTCGCAACTAATGAAAAACTGTTTTTT
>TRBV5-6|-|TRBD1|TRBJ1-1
CASSLGTGATEAFF
TGTGCCAGCAGCCTAGGGACAGGGGCCACTGAAGCTTTCTTT
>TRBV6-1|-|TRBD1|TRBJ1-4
CASTRTGGFGEKLFF
TGTGCCAGCACCCGGACAGGGGGGTTTGGTGAAAAACTGTTTTTT
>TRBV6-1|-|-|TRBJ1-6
CASSDPRSPYNSPLHF
TGTGCCAGCAGTGATCCCAGGTCCCCCTATAATTCACCCCTCCACTTT
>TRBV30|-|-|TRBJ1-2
CAWSVRAPSGYTF
TGTGCCTGGAGTGTGAGGGCCCCCAGTGGCTACACCTTC
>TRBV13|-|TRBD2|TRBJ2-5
CASSNVAGGPGETQYF
TGTGCCAGCAGCAACGTAGCGGGGGGGCCGGGGGAGACCCAGTACTTC
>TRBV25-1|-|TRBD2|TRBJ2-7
CASSESLTGGDYEQYF
TGTGCCAGCAGTGAATCCCTAACCGGGGGGGATTACGAGCAGTACTTC
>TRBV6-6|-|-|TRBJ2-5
CASSYTLAGETQYF
TGTGCCAGCAGTTACACACTAGCCGGAGAGACCCAGTACTTC
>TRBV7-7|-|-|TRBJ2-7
CASSPTGSYEQYF
TGTGCCAGCAGCCCCACCGGCTCCTACGAGCAGTACTTC
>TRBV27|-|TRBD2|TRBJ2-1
CASSPQGGGPYNEQFF
TGTGCCAGCAGTCCTCAGGGCGGGGGACCCTACAATGAGCAGTTCTTC
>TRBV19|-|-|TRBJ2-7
CASSTGTLSYEQYF
TGTGCCAGTAGTACAGGGACTCTCTCCTACGAGCAGTACTTC
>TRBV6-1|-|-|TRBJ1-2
CASRADTPYGYTF
TGTGCCAGCAGGGCCGACACCCCCTATGGCTACACCTTC
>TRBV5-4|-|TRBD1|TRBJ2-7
CASRSTGRDRGPYEQYF
TGTGCCAGCAGATCCACTGGCCGGGACAGGGGACCCTACGAGCAGTACTTC
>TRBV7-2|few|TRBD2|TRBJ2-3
CASSFGGGRTQYF
TGTGCCAGCAGCTTCGGGGGGGGCCGTACGCAGTATTTT
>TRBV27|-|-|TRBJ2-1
CASSFEREATPYNEQFF
TGTGCCAGCAGTTTTGAGAGAGAAGCAACCCCCTACAATGAGCAGTTCTTC
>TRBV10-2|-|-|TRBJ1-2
CASSEPARNYGYTF
TGCGCCAGCAGTGAGCCCGCCCGGAACTATGGCTACACCTTC
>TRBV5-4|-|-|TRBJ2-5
CASSSAATETQYF
TGTGCCAGCAGCTCAGCGGCCACAGAGACCCAGTACTTC
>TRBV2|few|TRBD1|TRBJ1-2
CASSFLRDRAGYGYTF
TGTGCCAGCAGTTTTCTTCGGGACAGGGCGGGCTATGGCTACACCTTC
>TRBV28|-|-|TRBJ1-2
CASSLPGLLNTF
TGTGCCAGCAGTTTGCCGGGACTGCTGAACACCTTC